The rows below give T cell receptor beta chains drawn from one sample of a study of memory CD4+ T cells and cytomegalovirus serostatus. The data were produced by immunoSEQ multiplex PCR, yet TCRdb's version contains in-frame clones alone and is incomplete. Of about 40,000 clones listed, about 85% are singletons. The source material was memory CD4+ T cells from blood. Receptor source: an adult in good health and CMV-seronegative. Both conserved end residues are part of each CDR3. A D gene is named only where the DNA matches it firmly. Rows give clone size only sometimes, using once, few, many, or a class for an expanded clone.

TGTGCCAGCAGTCGACAGGGGGGGAACACTGAAGCTTTCTTT CASSRQGGNTEAFF TRBJ1-1 TRBD1 TRBV6-4 -
TGTGCCAGCAGCTTAGGGACAGCCACAGATACGCAGTATTTT CASSLGTATDTQYF TRBJ2-3 TRBD1 TRBV5-5 -
TGTGCCAGCAGCCAAGATCCGGGGAGGGAGACCCAGTACTTC CASSQDPGRETQYF TRBJ2-5 - TRBV4-2 few
TGCGCCAGCAGCCGAATGTCAGGGGGCAACTATGGCTACACCTTC CASSRMSGGNYGYTF TRBJ1-2 TRBD1 TRBV5-1 -
TGTGCTAGTGGTTCTGGACAGGGGAGCACCGGGGAGCTGTTTTTT CASGSGQGSTGELFF TRBJ2-2 TRBD1 TRBV12-5 -
TGTGCCAGCTCACCAGAGAACACTGAAGCTTTCTTT CASSPENTEAFF TRBJ1-1 - TRBV18 -
TGTGCCAGCAGCTTTGTCAGACCCCTTAACTATGGCTACACCTTC CASSFVRPLNYGYTF TRBJ1-2 - TRBV7-9 -
TGTGCCAGCAAGGCCATGACAGACCATCAGCCCCAGCATTTT CASKAMTDHQPQHF TRBJ1-5 - TRBV6-5 -
TGTGCCAGCAGCTTAGTCGGGTCTAGCGTCCACAATGAGCAGTTCTTC CASSLVGSSVHNEQFF TRBJ2-1 - TRBV7-9 few
TGTGCCAGCACCCCCGCTTACGGAAGACCTCAGAACACTGAAGCTTTCTTT CASTPAYGRPQNTEAFF TRBJ1-1 - TRBV5-4 -
TGTGCCAGCAGTTCCCGGGCAGGGCGCGTGACTAACACTGAAGCTTTCTTT CASSSRAGRVTNTEAFF TRBJ1-1 - TRBV7-3 once
TGTGCCAGCAGCATGGACGGGAACTATGGCTACACCTTC CASSMDGNYGYTF TRBJ1-2 - TRBV7-3 -
TGTGCCAGCTCACCACCTAACGGGGAAAACAATGAGCAGTTCTTC CASSPPNGENNEQFF TRBJ2-1 - TRBV18 -
TGTGCCAGCAGTTACTCTGGGGGCCGCAGAAAAGAGACCCAGTACTTC CASSYSGGRRKETQYF TRBJ2-5 - TRBV6-5 -
TGTGCCAGCAGCTTAGATCAGTTCAACGAGCAGTACTTC CASSLDQFNEQYF TRBJ2-7 - TRBV11-2 -
TGTGCCAGCAGAAATCTACGCGTCGTCAAGCAGTACTTC CASRNLRVVKQYF TRBJ2-7 - TRBV2 -
TGTGCCAGCAGCCCTGCGAATTTGGGCGGGGAGCTGTTTTTT CASSPANLGGELFF TRBJ2-2 - TRBV7-9 -
TGTGCCAGCAGTGAGTTGGGGGGGACAGGAGGCACCGGGGAGCTGTTTTTT CASSELGGTGGTGELFF TRBJ2-2 - TRBV25-1 -
TGTGCCAGCAGCTTGAGACAGGGAAACTATGGCTACACCTTC CASSLRQGNYGYTF TRBJ1-2 TRBD1 TRBV5-5 -
TGTGCCAGCTCCGGGAACCAGGGGAGCTCCTACGAGCAGTACTTC CASSGNQGSSYEQYF TRBJ2-7 - TRBV18 few
TGTGCCAGCAGCCCGTGGGGAGGCAATCAGCCCCAGCATTTT CASSPWGGNQPQHF TRBJ1-5 - TRBV6-5 few
TGCGCCAGCAGCAAAAAAAGCCAGGGGCAGACCAACACCGGGGAGCTGTTTTTT CASSKKSQGQTNTGELFF TRBJ2-2 - TRBV4-1 medium-sized